The present T cell receptor beta chain was sequenced within a study of T cell responses to AZD1222 COVID-19 vaccine. V gave up 3 bases and J gave up 6 bases; unmatched junction bases: 5. The length of the CDR3 is 15 residues. Germline V gene lookup returns CDR1 SGHTA and CDR2 FQGNSA. The table lists this clone with a few counts. The protocol was immunoSEQ multiplex PCR, while the TCRdb copy is restricted to in-frame clones and leaves out a portion. The profile shows some 100,000 clones, around 90% of them singletons. The chain carries TRBV7-2 and TRBJ1-5; 10 bases agree with TRBD1. Source: peripheral blood, taken on day 0 of AZD1222 vaccination. The receptor's source is an adult in good health. CDR3 DNA sequence: TGTGCCAGCAGCTTCGGACAGGGGGTTACTCAGCCCCAGCATTTT. It translates to CASSFGQGVTQPQHF.